This TCR beta chain was found in a study of blood T cells in healthy people across ages. There were healthy Caucasian individuals from Russia, aged about 6 to 100, serving as donors. General study results and limits: The unknown donor CMV status may have confounded expanded clonotype changes.

Comment on this clonotype: Its specificity is not known. One end of the junction fails to match germline, which may point to a read error.

Sample-barcoded 5' priming and a J-beta primer mix drove a second PCR of about 6 to 12 cycles. MiXCR, run by TCRdb on the 5' RACE reads, gives a single entry per CDR3 protein. Of just under 550,000 distinct CDR3 sequences detected, less than 25% appear once; the ten largest clones hold approximately 8.7%. The CDR3 spans 14 residues. Germline V CDR1 and CDR2: ENHRY, SYGVKD. The same specimen was also included in a second study, on T cells of mothers and their children.

This receptor was identified in a boy younger than 18 in good health. The chain employs TRBV10-3 and TRBJ2-7; 7 bases are a match to TRBD1. The sample taken for sequencing was blood. The CDR3 reads CAISGNRGGHERYF. The CDR3 coding sequence is TGTGCCATCAGTGGGAACAGGGGTGGGCACGAGCGGTACTTC.